One and the same sample provided the 18 T cell receptor beta chains below, sequenced in a study of long-term antiretroviral therapy in people with HIV. They ran version v3.0 of the immunoSEQ assay at survey level. Sequencing used immunoSEQ multiplex PCR; TCRdb keeps in-frame clones, though not all of them. The sample holds roughly 16,000 clones, roughly 91% seen once. Material: unsorted PBMCs, obtained 0.3 years after starting antiretroviral therapy. Receptor source: a man aged 55 to 69 with HIV.

The chain carries TRBV9 and TRBJ2-3, with 9 bases aligning to TRBD2. With V trimmed by 0 bases and J by 2 bases, 4 bases remained unmatched. This CDR3 contains 16 residues. Germline-derived CDR1 and CDR2 are SGDLS and YYNGEE. CDR3 region: CASSVAAGGFTDTQYF. DNA of the CDR3: TGTGCCAGCAGCGTAGCAGCGGGGGGCTTCACAGATACGCAGTATTTT.

The rearrangement uses TRBV7-8 and TRBJ2-3; D is perhaps TRBD2 (6 bases). CDR3 length: 19 amino acids. V lost 1 base and J 2 bases, leaving 22 bases between the germline ends. Per the germline V gene, CDR1 is SGHVS and CDR2 is FQNEAQ. The CDR3 reads CASSLEWISGLLDTDTQYF. The CDR3 DNA follows: TGTGCCAGCAGCTTAGAGTGGATCTCGGGACTCCTTGACACAGATACGCAGTATTTT.

The chain links TRBV27 to TRBJ2-2; tentative D call: TRBD1 (5 bases). Germline lookup yields CDR1 MNHEY and CDR2 SMNVEV (reference sequence). CDR3 length: 15 residues. V was clipped by 8 bases and J by 7 bases, with 20 bases between them. The CDR3 region is CASLRGREFGGELFF. The CDR3 nucleotides are TGTGCCAGCCTTAGGGGCAGGGAATTCGGCGGGGAGCTGTTTTTT.

The chain links TRBV29-1 to TRBJ1-2, with 10 bases aligning to TRBD1. V lost 5 bases, J lost 4 bases, and 1 base stayed unmatched. In germline, CDR1 is SQVTM, CDR2 ANQGSEA. The CDR3 is 12 residues long. CDR3 sequence reads: CSVWTGGYGYTF. The CDR3 nucleotides read TGCAGCGTTTGGACAGGGGGCTATGGCTACACCTTC.

The chain couples TRBV6-7 to TRBJ1-5; a weak D match, TRBD1 (5 bases). TRBV6-7 is known as an ORF, though its function is uncertain. V lost 2 bases to trimming and J lost 6 bases, with 23 bases between them. The CDR3 contains 18 residues. The CDR3 bases are TGTGCCAGCAGTTACGTCTCAGACAGCCCGACATGGGGTCAGCCCCAGCATTTT. Amino acids: CASSYVSDSPTWGQPQHF.

The chain combines TRBV7-3 with TRBJ1-3, with D possibly TRBD1 on 6 matching bases. Trimming left V 5 bases short and J 3 bases short, with 17 bases between. The CDR3 totals 16 residues. The germline V gene encodes CDR1 SGHTA and CDR2 FQGTGA. CDR3 loop: CASSPGRGLFGNTIYF. CDR3 DNA sequence: TGTGCCAGCAGCCCTGGCAGGGGACTTTTTGGAAACACCATATATTTT.

The chain carries TRBV4-2 and TRBJ1-4; no definite D call. Germline CDR1 LGHNA, CDR2 YNFKEQ. V was pared by 0 bases and J by 4 bases, with 9 bases between. CDR3 length: 15 amino acids. The CDR3 sequence: CASSQDYQSNEKLFF. The CDR3 bases are TGTGCCAGCAGCCAAGACTACCAGAGTAATGAAAAACTGTTTTTT.

The gene calls are TRBV6-1 and TRBJ2-5; D might be TRBD1 or TRBD2, each matching 5 bases. Germline values: CDR1 MNHNS, CDR2 SASEGT. V lost 4 bases to trimming and J lost 5 bases, with 17 bases between them. The CDR3 has 15 residues. The CDR3 coding sequence is TGTGCCAGCAGTGGACATTCAGGGACGTGGGAGACCCAGTACTTC. Translating it yields CASSGHSGTWETQYF.

V is TRBV18 and J is TRBJ2-3; 7 positions match TRBD1. The ends lost 3 bases at V and 6 bases at J; junction bases unmatched: 6. CDR3 length: 14 residues. CDR1 and CDR2 (germline): KGHSH, LQKENI. CDR3 bases: TGTGCCAGCTCACCGGCAGGGGGACCCGATACGCAGTATTTT. Protein: CASSPAGGPDTQYF.

This sequence joins TRBV5-1 and TRBJ2-5; TRBD1 is a possible D gene (6 bases). V lost 2 bases to trimming and J lost 1 base, with 9 bases between them. Germline V gene sequence: CDR1 SGHRS, CDR2 YFSETQ. The CDR3 is 14 amino acids. CDR3 coding DNA: TGCGCCAGCAGCTTACAGGGACCCCAAGAGACCCAGTACTTC. It yields the protein CASSLQGPQETQYF.

This rearrangement joins TRBV6-6 to TRBJ2-1; the D call may be TRBD1 or TRBD2 (5 bases each). V was trimmed by 5 bases and J by 0 bases, leaving 14 bases between them. Germline CDR1 MNHNY, CDR2 SVGAGI (reference sequence). The CDR3 runs 16 residues. The CDR3 sequence is CASSPMGRSSYNEQFF. CDR3 DNA: TGTGCCAGCAGTCCGATGGGACGAAGCTCCTACAATGAGCAGTTCTTC.

The genes are TRBV13 and TRBJ2-7; no firm D call. The V gene lost 5 bases and the J gene lost 4 bases, with 15 bases spanning the gap. The CDR3 spans 14 residues. The V gene's germline CDR1 is PRHDT and CDR2 FYEKMQ (reference sequence). The CDR3: CASSQQGPTYEQYF. CDR3 coding DNA: TGTGCCAGCAGCCAACAAGGACCGACATACGAGCAGTACTTC.

The chain has TRBV11-2 and TRBJ1-1; D is perhaps TRBD1 (6 bases). Germline loops: CDR1 SGHAT, CDR2 FQNNGV. The V end was cut by 5 bases, the J end by 5 bases, with 18 bases between. This CDR3 contains 15 residues. The CDR3 here is CASSRGRGLGTEAFF. The CDR3 DNA reads TGTGCCAGCAGCCGGGGGAGGGGGTTGGGGACTGAAGCTTTCTTT.

The rearrangement uses TRBV5-6 and TRBJ1-1; D may be TRBD1 (5 bases). This CDR3 comprises 14 residues. V lost 0 bases, J lost 3 bases, and 9 bases lay in between. In germline, CDR1 is SGHDT, CDR2 YYEEEE. Written as DNA, the CDR3 is TGTGCCAGCAGCTTGGAACGGGGCTACACTGAAGCTTTCTTT. It yields the protein CASSLERGYTEAFF.

The chain joins TRBV7-8 to TRBJ2-4, with 7 nucleotides matching TRBD2. V shed 3 bases and J 3 bases; nucleotides not matched to a gene: 5. CDR3 length: 15 residues. CDR1 SGHVS and CDR2 FQNEAQ come from the germline V gene. The CDR3 region is CASSFGGGVKNIQYF. DNA of the CDR3: TGTGCCAGCAGCTTTGGCGGGGGTGTCAAAAACATTCAGTACTTC.

The rearrangement joins TRBV7-8 to TRBJ2-2; the D gene is possibly TRBD1 (5 bases). The germline CDR1 and CDR2 sequences are SGHVS and FQNEAQ. This CDR3 comprises 14 residues. Trimming shortened V by 6 bases and J by 2 bases, and 10 bases separated the two germline ends. The CDR3 sequence is CASRPQGNTGELFF. DNA of the CDR3: TGTGCCAGCAGACCTCAGGGTAACACCGGGGAGCTGTTTTTT.

V usage is TRBV7-3 and J usage is TRBJ2-1, with a weak D call TRBD1 (6 bases). Trimming left V 0 bases short and J 0 bases short, with 9 bases between. Germline CDR1 is SGHTA and CDR2 is FQGTGA. The CDR3 loop spans 16 amino acids. CDR3 DNA sequence: TGTGCCAGCAGCTTAACAGCCAGGGGCTCCTACAATGAGCAGTTCTTC. Residues: CASSLTARGSYNEQFF.

This clone has only one observation. The J gene is TRBJ1-5, the V gene TRBV5-5; TRBD1 aligns across 9 bases. CDR3 length: 15 residues. Trimming at V came to 6 bases and at J to 4 bases, leaving 8 bases not matched to a gene. Germline CDR1 is SGHKS and CDR2 is YYEKEE (reference sequence). The CDR3 protein is CASTRGDRENQPQHF. In DNA, the CDR3 is TGTGCCAGCACCCGGGGGGACAGGGAAAATCAGCCCCAGCATTTT.